The rows below give T cell receptor beta chains drawn from one sample of a study of T cell clonotyping in hematopoietic cell transplantation. Profiling relied on immunoSEQ multiplex PCR, and the TCRdb table lists in-frame clones only, not all of them. The sample records about 16,000 clones, about 92% being singletons. The material sequenced was peripheral blood mononuclear cells, taken before stem cell transplant. These receptors all stem from a man aged 18-30 years with biphenotypic leukemia. Some clones in this sample may be carry-over from other donors' samples. Both conserved end residues are part of each CDR3. Fields, in order: D gene, J gene, clone size, CDR3 length, V gene, CDR3 protein, CDR3 DNA. The D gene is left open where the match is weak. Where a row states a size, it is once, few, many or the class of an expanded clone; other rows omit it.

D: TRBD1; J: TRBJ1-4; size: NA; length: 16; V: TRBV2; CDR3: CASSQGTVATNEKLFF; DNA: TGTGCCAGCAGTCAGGGGACAGTGGCAACTAATGAAAAACTGTTTTTT
D: NA; J: TRBJ1-4; size: few; length: 16; V: TRBV4-1; CDR3: CASSQGFSFQSEKLFF; DNA: TGCGCCAGCAGCCAGGGTTTTTCATTTCAGAGTGAAAAACTGTTTTTT
D: TRBD2; J: TRBJ2-3; size: NA; length: 15; V: TRBV29-1; CDR3: CSVEDFGTSGDTQYF; DNA: TGCAGCGTTGAAGATTTCGGGACTAGTGGAGATACGCAGTATTTT
D: NA; J: TRBJ1-6; size: NA; length: 12; V: TRBV4-1; CDR3: CASSQVASPLHF; DNA: TGCGCCAGCAGCCAAGTAGCTTCACCCCTCCACTTT
D: NA; J: TRBJ2-7; size: few; length: 14; V: TRBV19; CDR3: CASSIRHGDYEQYF; DNA: TGTGCCAGTAGTATCAGGCACGGAGACTACGAGCAGTACTTC
D: NA; J: TRBJ2-7; size: NA; length: 15; V: TRBV5-1; CDR3: CASSLGGVHTYEQYF; DNA: TGCGCCAGCAGCTTGGGCGGGGTACATACCTACGAGCAGTACTTC
D: NA; J: TRBJ2-6; size: NA; length: 18; V: TRBV27; CDR3: CASSLWASASSGANVLTF; DNA: TGTGCCAGCAGTTTGTGGGCCAGCGCAAGCTCTGGGGCCAACGTCCTGACTTTC
D: NA; J: TRBJ2-1; size: once; length: 17; V: TRBV9; CDR3: CASSVGPRTPRNNEQFF; DNA: TGTGCCAGCAGCGTAGGTCCCCGGACGCCGAGAAACAATGAGCAGTTCTTC
D: NA; J: TRBJ1-2; size: NA; length: 16; V: TRBV29-1; CDR3: CSVELYPWDLSSAYTF; DNA: TGCAGCGTTGAATTGTACCCTTGGGACTTGTCTTCGGCCTACACCTTC
D: NA; J: TRBJ2-5; size: NA; length: 17; V: TRBV15; CDR3: CATSRGDSAGSEETQYF; DNA: TGTGCCACCAGCAGAGGGGACTCCGCAGGGAGTGAGGAGACCCAGTACTTC
D: TRBD1; J: TRBJ2-7; size: NA; length: 13; V: TRBV30; CDR3: CAWGVQGAYEQYF; DNA: TGTGCCTGGGGTGTACAGGGGGCCTACGAGCAGTACTTC
D: NA; J: TRBJ1-2; size: few; length: 12; V: TRBV6-5; CDR3: CASGVSNYGYTF; DNA: TGTGCCAGCGGAGTGTCTAACTATGGCTACACCTTC
D: TRBD1; J: TRBJ1-1; size: NA; length: 10; V: TRBV28; CDR3: CATQGVGAFF; DNA: TGTGCCACCCAGGGGGTAGGAGCTTTCTTT
D: TRBD1; J: TRBJ1-5; size: NA; length: 15; V: TRBV7-2; CDR3: CASSPVGQGAQPQHF; DNA: TGTGCCAGCAGCCCCGTCGGGCAGGGGGCTCAGCCCCAGCATTTT
D: NA; J: TRBJ1-1; size: NA; length: 14; V: TRBV4-1; CDR3: CASRGGLKGTEAFF; DNA: TGCGCCAGCAGGGGGGGTCTTAAAGGGACTGAAGCTTTCTTT